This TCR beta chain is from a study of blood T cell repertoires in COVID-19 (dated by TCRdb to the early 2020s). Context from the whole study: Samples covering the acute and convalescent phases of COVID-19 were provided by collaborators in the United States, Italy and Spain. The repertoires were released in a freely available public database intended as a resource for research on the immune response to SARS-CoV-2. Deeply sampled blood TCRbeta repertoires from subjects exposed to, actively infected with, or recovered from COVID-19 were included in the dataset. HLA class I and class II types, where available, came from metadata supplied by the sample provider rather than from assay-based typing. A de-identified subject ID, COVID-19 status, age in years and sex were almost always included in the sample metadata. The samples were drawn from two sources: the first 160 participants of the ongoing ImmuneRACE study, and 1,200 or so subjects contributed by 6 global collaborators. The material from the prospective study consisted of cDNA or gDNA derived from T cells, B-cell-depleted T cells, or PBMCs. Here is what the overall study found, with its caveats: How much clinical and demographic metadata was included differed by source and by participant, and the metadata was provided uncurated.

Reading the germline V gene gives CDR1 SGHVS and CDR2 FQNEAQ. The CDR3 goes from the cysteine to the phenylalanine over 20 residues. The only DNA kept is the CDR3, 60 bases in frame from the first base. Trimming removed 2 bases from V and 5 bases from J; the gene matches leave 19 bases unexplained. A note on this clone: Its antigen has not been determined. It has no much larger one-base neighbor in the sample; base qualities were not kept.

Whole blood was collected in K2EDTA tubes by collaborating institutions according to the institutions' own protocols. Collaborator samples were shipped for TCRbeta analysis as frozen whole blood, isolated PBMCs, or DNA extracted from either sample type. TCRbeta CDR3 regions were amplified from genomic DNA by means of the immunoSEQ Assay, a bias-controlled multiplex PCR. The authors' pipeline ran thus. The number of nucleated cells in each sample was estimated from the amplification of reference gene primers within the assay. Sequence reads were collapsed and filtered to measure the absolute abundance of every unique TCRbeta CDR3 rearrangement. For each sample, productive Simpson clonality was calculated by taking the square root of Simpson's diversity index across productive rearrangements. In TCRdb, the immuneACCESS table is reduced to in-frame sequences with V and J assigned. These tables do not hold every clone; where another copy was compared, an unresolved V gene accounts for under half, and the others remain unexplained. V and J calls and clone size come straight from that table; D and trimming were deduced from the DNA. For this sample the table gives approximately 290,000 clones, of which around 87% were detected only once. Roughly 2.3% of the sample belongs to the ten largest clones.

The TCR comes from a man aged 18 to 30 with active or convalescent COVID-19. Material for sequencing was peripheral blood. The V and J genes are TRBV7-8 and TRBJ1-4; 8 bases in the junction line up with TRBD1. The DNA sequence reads TGTGCCAGCAGCTTACTTCGGGTATCAGGGGGCGGGTCGAGGAATGAAAAACTGTTTTTT. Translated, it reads CASSLLRVSGGGSRNEKLFF. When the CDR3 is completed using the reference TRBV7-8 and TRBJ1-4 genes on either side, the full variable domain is GAGVSQSPRYKVAKRGQDVALRCDPISGHVSLFWYQQALGQGPEFLTYFQNEAQLDKSGLPSDRFFAERPEGSVSTLKIQRTQQEDSAVYLCASSLLRVSGGGSRNEKLFFGSGTQLSVL.